This T cell receptor beta chain was profiled in a study of cytomegalovirus exposure and HLA in healthy donors. For this clone: The target antigen is unknown.

Germline V CDR1 and CDR2: SGHTA, FQGTGA. The CDR3 spans 16 residues. The V gene end was trimmed by 5 bases and the J gene end by 6 bases; junction bases not matched to a gene: 6. Notes on the study in general: Among the CMV-associated chains, three were confirmed in vitro as specific for CMV antigens. In a later analysis, TCR beta V- and J-gene trimming showed a link to a missense DCLRE1C variant.

The study ran its PCR with 60 Vbeta and 13 Jbeta primers. Measured with immunoSEQ multiplex PCR; TCRdb has only the in-frame clones, and not every one. The sample records 90,000 to 120,000 clones, 55% to 85% being singletons. The sequence was collected from a man aged 25-45 years in good health and CMV-seronegative. The chain combines TRBV7-3 with TRBJ2-2, with 13 nucleotides matching TRBD2. Sequenced: PBMCs. The CDR3 DNA reads TGTGCCAGCAGCCTCGGACTAGCGGGAGCCGCCGGGGAGCTGTTTTTT. Translation gives CASSLGLAGAAGELFF.